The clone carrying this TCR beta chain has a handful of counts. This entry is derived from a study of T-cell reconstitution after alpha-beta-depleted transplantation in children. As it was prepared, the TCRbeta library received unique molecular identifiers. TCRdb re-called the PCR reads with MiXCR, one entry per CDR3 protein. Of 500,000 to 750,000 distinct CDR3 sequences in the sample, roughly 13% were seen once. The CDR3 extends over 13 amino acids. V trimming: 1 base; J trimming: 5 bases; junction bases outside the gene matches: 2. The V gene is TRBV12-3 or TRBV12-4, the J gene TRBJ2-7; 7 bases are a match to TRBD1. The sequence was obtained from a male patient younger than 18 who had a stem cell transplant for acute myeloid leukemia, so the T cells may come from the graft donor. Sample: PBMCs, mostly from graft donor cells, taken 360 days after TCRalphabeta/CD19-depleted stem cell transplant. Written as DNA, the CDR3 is TGTGCCAGCAGTTTAGACAGGGGTCACGAGCAGTACTTC. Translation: CASSLDRGHEQYF.